This TCR beta chain is drawn from a study of tumor-infiltrating lymphocytes in primary liver carcinoma (dated by TCRdb to 2016 to 2017). Broadly, across the study: Of the five patients (three men and two women, aged 30 to 69 years), four had hepatocellular carcinoma and one had combined HCC and intrahepatic cholangiocarcinoma. The five patients had tumors staged T1-T3 N0M0, with maximum diameters ranging from about 4.2 to 10 cm. Each sample produced about 3.5 to 7.13 million productive TCRbeta reads, and read depth showed no significant difference between tissue types. Across five regions of each liver tumor, along with adjacent normal tissue and blood, the study brought together TCRbeta repertoire sequencing, expression microarrays and whole-exome sequencing. TCRbeta repertoire sequencing covered 35 or so specimens from 5 patients: some 25 tumor regions, 5 adjacent noncancerous liver tissues and 5 peripheral blood samples. The 25 or so tumor region samples were profiled with Agilent mRNA microarrays so that TCRbeta repertoire diversity could be related to the local molecular phenotype. Repertoires from technical replicates were highly reproducible, with mean shared-clone rates near 0.89 and correlation coefficients above 0.95. General findings and caveats noted by the study authors: Repertoire overlap was higher between tumor regions (mean about 35%) than tumor-adjacent (around 17%) or tumor-blood (approximately 15%) pairs, consistent with antigen-driven expansion. Only the TCR beta chain was sequenced, which likely underestimates true repertoire diversity because unpaired alpha chains were not captured. The study included only 4 to 6 patients, and the authors note findings should be validated in a larger study. Since the samples were bulk and unsorted, there was no way to compare CD4+ and CD8+ T cell repertoires. The top 250 clones made up a significantly larger repertoire fraction in tumors than in blood (p = 0.039). Only about 8-25% of top clones were found in all five regions of a tumor, suggesting spatial heterogeneity of tumor-infiltrating T cells.

Without any cell sorting, total RNA and DNA were co-extracted from around 18-30 mg of bulk tissue using the AllPrep DNA/RNA mini kit. A few patients with histopathologically diagnosed primary liver carcinoma underwent surgical resection in China between November 2015 and March 2016. Chronic HBV infection was present in the patients, and the patients were treatment-naive at sampling. Five spatially separated regions were sampled per tumor: superior, inferior, left-lateral and right-lateral poles, plus the tumor centre. Histological examination found more than 75% viable tumor cells in every tumor sample. Fresh tumor and adjacent tissue pieces were bisected; one half was stored in RNAlater at -80°C, the other sent for histology. TCRbeta-specific cDNA was reverse-transcribed from roughly 500 ng total RNA using a constant-region primer and ProtoScript II reverse transcriptase. The TCRbeta libraries were prepared through three rounds of nested multiplex PCR following a slightly modified ARM-PCR procedure. Each of the first two PCR rounds ran for approximately 10 cycles and used multiplex TRBV1-TRBV30 forward primers together with a Cbeta reverse primer. Sample barcodes and Illumina adapters were added in a final 25-cycle PCR using Deep VentR polymerase. Before sequencing, amplicons between 200 and 500 bp were purified from gel using a QIAquick gel extraction kit. TCRbeta amplicons were sequenced on an Illumina HiSeq 2500 with 250-bp paired-end reads. The original methods were these. Trimmomatic v0.33 was used to quality-trim the reads, and FLASH v1.2.11 was used to merge paired reads so that full CDR3 sequences could be recovered. V, D and J germline segments were assigned to the rearranged TCRbeta sequences using MiGEC v1.2.1b. Clonotype statistics and Shannon-Wiener diversity indices were calculated with VDJtools v1.0.0. To cut down on sampling bias, every analysis after diversity analysis relied on just the 250 most abundant clonotypes from each sample. The public sequencing data were trimmed at Q25 with fastp and processed into clonotypes with MiXCR by TCRdb, which kept only in-frame beta chains. Merged by CDR3 protein, the rows form single entries marked with the most common genes and DNA. These V and J calls originate from TCRdb's pipeline instead of the authors' own analysis. The sample table contains about 200,000 distinct CDR3 sequences; only one count was recorded for 85% of them. Around 18% of the sample rests with the top ten.

Based on the germline V gene, the CDR1 and CDR2 sequences are SGHTA and FQGTGA. The CDR3 starts with the cysteine, ends with the phenylalanine, and has 14 residues. This entry keeps only the CDR3 DNA: 42 bases, framed from base 1. This clonotype has more than one count but fewer than ten. Its recognized antigen is unknown. It may be a read error: a sequence one base away is much more abundant. The sequence came from a middle-aged man with primary liver carcinoma and hepatitis B virus infection. Sequenced: tumor tissue from primary liver carcinoma. The V and J genes are TRBV7-3 and TRBJ2-3; TRBD2 agrees with 11 junctional bases. The CDR3 reads as follows: CTSSLAGGPDTQYF. In nucleotide form, the sequence is TGTACCAGCAGCTTAGCGGGAGGGCCAGATACGCAGTATTTT.